The clone carrying this T cell receptor (beta chain) appeared many times. The antigen is not known. TCRdb independently ran MiXCR on the RACE reads; one entry per CDR3 protein. The data hold approximately 260,000 distinct CDR3 sequences, with 7.7% observed a single time. Specified time point: pre-sensitization, week 0. The treatment is: therapeutic diphenylcyclopropenone sensitization with weekly scalp DPC. This sample stems from a study of human T cells and chemical hapten exposure. Across the whole study: Researchers reported sensitizing a roughly 2 cm by roughly 2 cm upper inner arm skin site with 2% DPC.

General study results and limits: Expanded TCRs grouped into significantly more large CDR3 similarity clusters than controls produced.

This CDR3 comprises 13 residues. CDR1 is MNHNS, CDR2 SASEGT, per germline. V lost 2 bases and J lost 6, with 8 bases in between. The J gene is TRBJ1-5, the V gene TRBV6-1; no reliable D call. This clonotype originated in a man aged 18 to 29 with alopecia areata. Some clones in this sample may be carry-over from other donors' samples. Sequencing used whole blood, obtained in connection with sensitization to the hapten diphenylcyclopropenone (DPC). The CDR3 loop reads CASSEPLVQPQHF. The DNA for the CDR3 is TGTGCCAGCAGTGAACCTTTGGTTCAGCCCCAGCATTTT.